These 21 T cell receptor beta chains were all obtained from the same sample, sequenced in a study of siplizumab effects on memory and regulatory T cells. Data came from immunoSEQ multiplex PCR; TCRdb stores just in-frame clones and leaves some out. The profile shows about 75,000 clones, just over 90% of them singletons. The sample consisted of CD8+ T cells sorted from blood. The receptors were gathered from a human donor in good health.

This rearrangement joins TRBV29-1 to TRBJ1-2, with 7 nucleotides matching TRBD1. The CDR3 totals 12 residues. V was pared by 7 bases and J by 3 bases, with 5 bases of the junction left unmatched. Germline loops: CDR1 SQVTM, CDR2 ANQGSEA. CDR3 nucleotides: TGCAGCGCCCTACAGGGGTACTATGGCTACACCTTC. It specifies CSALQGYYGYTF.

The rearrangement links TRBV5-1 to TRBJ1-1, with no clear D. V lost 4 bases to trimming and J lost 4 bases, with 8 bases between them. The CDR3 sequence is 12 residues long. Germline V gives CDR1 SGHRS, CDR2 YFSETQ. CDR3 residues: CASSPVGTEAFF. CDR3 coding DNA: TGCGCCAGCAGCCCGGTCGGCACTGAAGCTTTCTTT.

The genes are TRBV7-9 and TRBJ2-5, with TRBD1 identical over 9 bases. CDR3 length: 14 amino acids. Trimming removed 5 bases from V and 5 bases from J; junction bases left unmatched: 6. Germline V gene sequence: CDR1 SEHNR, CDR2 FQNEAQ (reference sequence). CDR3 sequence: CASSPWTGVETQYF. For the CDR3, the DNA is TGTGCCAGCAGCCCCTGGACAGGGGTGGAGACCCAGTACTTC.

V and J are TRBV30 and TRBJ2-1, with 9 positions matching TRBD2. J gave up 2 bases and V 1 base, and 0 bases lay outside the gene matches. The germline V gene encodes CDR1 GTSNPN and CDR2 SVGIG (reference sequence). The CDR3 has 14 residues. The CDR3 nucleotides read TGTGCCTGGAGTGGCGGGGGGGCCTACAATGAGCAGTTCTTC. It encodes CAWSGGGAYNEQFF.

V usage is TRBV4-1 and J usage is TRBJ2-3; D is possibly TRBD1 (5 bases). Trimming took 3 bases from V and 4 from J, leaving 14 bases between them. This CDR3 comprises 15 residues. CDR1 is MGHRA and CDR2 is YSYEKL in the germline V gene. CDR3 region: CASSQQDSKSDTQYF. CDR3 sequence (DNA): TGCGCCAGCAGCCAGCAAGACAGTAAGTCAGATACGCAGTATTTT.

The chain joins TRBV7-2 to TRBJ1-1; weak D call: TRBD1 (5 bases). Germline CDR1 and CDR2: SGHTA and FQGNSA. V gave up 1 base and J gave up 6 bases, with 9 bases separating them. This CDR3 has 13 amino acids. For the CDR3, the DNA is TGTGCCAGCAGCTTAGTGGGGACCTCTGAAGCTTTCTTT. Translating it yields CASSLVGTSEAFF. The whole variable domain, filled in from reference TRBV7-2 and TRBJ1-1, reads GAGVSQSPSNKVTEKGKDVELRCDPISGHTALYWYRQSLGQGLEFLIYFQGNSAPDKSGLPSDRFSAERTGGSVSTLTIQRTQQEDSAVYLCASSLVGTSEAFFGQGTRLTVV.

This chain uses TRBV4-3 with TRBJ2-1; perhaps TRBD2 as D (7 bases). In germline, CDR1 is LGHNA, CDR2 YSLEER. The CDR3 has 14 residues. Between the trimmed V and J ends, which lost 4 bases and 8 bases, there was a span of 15 bases. Here the CDR3 reads CASSRVGGAYEQFF. Here the CDR3 DNA reads TGCGCCAGCAGCCGAGTAGGGGGGGCTTATGAGCAGTTCTTC.

This clone was detected only once. This chain links TRBV5-4 with TRBJ2-3, with TRBD2 as a possible D gene (6 bases). V was pared by 6 bases and J by 4 bases, with 18 bases between. Looked up from germline, CDR1 is SGHNT and CDR2 is YYREEE (reference sequence). CDR3 length equals 15 residues. The DNA of the CDR3 is TGTGCCAGCAACCCCCCGGGGCGGGGCTCAGATACGCAGTATTTT. Its translation: CASNPPGRGSDTQYF.

V and J are TRBV9 and TRBJ1-1; D might be TRBD1 (5 bases). Germline loops: CDR1 SGDLS, CDR2 YYNGEE. The V end was cut by 0 bases, the J end by 6 bases, with 15 bases between. The CDR3 totals 15 residues. The CDR3 DNA sequence: TGTGCCAGCAGCGTAGTGGGACCGGCTAACTCTGAAGCTTTCTTT. This codes for CASSVVGPANSEAFF.

The rearrangement joins TRBV12-2 to TRBJ2-7; the table's TRBD1 call for D was not verified on the DNA. TRBV12-2 is deemed a pseudogene. This CDR3 contains 18 residues. CDR3 nucleotides: TGTGCAAGTCGCTTAGGTGTCCCGGGACAGGGGTCCACCTACGAGCAGTACTTC. This sequence encodes CASRLGVPGQGSTYEQYF.

The chain couples TRBV7-9 to TRBJ1-6; no clear D. From germline, CDR1 is SEHNR and CDR2 FQNEAQ (reference sequence). V was shortened by 1 base and J by 6 bases, with 13 bases between the two germline ends. CDR3 size: 16 residues. The CDR3 DNA reads TGTGCCAGCAGCTTAGTCGAAGGAACTGGTAATTCACCCCTCCACTTT. Its translation: CASSLVEGTGNSPLHF.

The chain links TRBV28 to TRBJ1-6; 9 nucleotides match TRBD1. The length of the CDR3 is 15 residues. With 6 bases clipped from V and 3 bases from J, the junction kept 3 bases outside the gene matches. CDR1 MDHEN and CDR2 SYDVKM come from the germline V gene. The CDR3 sequence is CASSLTGGYNSPLHF. CDR3 nucleotides: TGTGCCAGCAGCCTGACAGGGGGCTATAATTCACCCCTCCACTTT.

V is TRBV27 and J is TRBJ1-2, with D unresolved. The V and J ends lost 0 bases and 4 bases respectively, with 18 bases between them. Per the germline V gene, CDR1 is MNHEY and CDR2 is SMNVEV (reference sequence). The CDR3 loop spans 17 amino acids. In nucleotides, the CDR3 is TGTGCCAGCAGTTTATCCTTTTCAAGGCCCCCTAGCTATGGCTACACCTTC. Amino acids: CASSLSFSRPPSYGYTF.

The V gene is TRBV19, the J gene TRBJ1-2; D unclear. CDR3 length: 12 residues. Germline loops: CDR1 LNHDA, CDR2 SQIVND (reference sequence). Trimming took 6 bases from V and 4 from J, leaving 9 bases between them. This CDR3 reads CASSDGVYGYTF. For the CDR3, the DNA is TGTGCCAGTAGCGACGGAGTCTATGGCTACACCTTC.

V gene TRBV28 combines with J gene TRBJ2-3; the D is unclear. CDR1 is MDHEN, CDR2 SYDVKM, per germline. V lost 7 bases to trimming and J lost 14 bases, with 19 bases between them. This CDR3 has 12 amino acids. CDR3 sequence reads: CASTHPVLGWYF. In nucleotides, the CDR3 is TGTGCCAGCACCCACCCGGTCCTTGGGTGGTATTTT.

This clone was seen more than once but under ten times. This chain's CDR3 is CASSYSTGGGTEAFF. DNA for the CDR3: TGTGCCAGCAGTTACTCCACAGGGGGCGGCACTGAAGCTTTCTTT. This rearrangement joins TRBV6-5 to TRBJ1-1, with 9 bases identical to TRBD1. The CDR3 is 15 residues long. Losses at the gene ends were 0 bases for V and 4 bases for J; bases not matched to a gene: 3. Per germline, CDR1 MNHEY and CDR2 SVGAGI.

This rearrangement joins TRBV5-4 to TRBJ2-7; TRBD1 matches 7 bases. Trimming at V came to 4 bases and at J to 2 bases, leaving 3 bases not matched to a gene. The CDR3 covers 13 residues. Germline lookup yields CDR1 SGHNT and CDR2 YYREEE (reference sequence). The CDR3 loop is CASSIGTAYEQYF. CDR3 in DNA: TGTGCCAGCAGCATCGGGACAGCCTACGAGCAGTACTTC.

This chain uses TRBV5-6 with TRBJ2-7; the match to TRBD1 covers 9 bases. The CDR3 extends over 15 amino acids. CDR1 is SGHDT, CDR2 YYEEEE, per germline. Trimming at V came to 2 bases and at J to 5 bases, leaving 8 bases not matched to a gene. The CDR3 loop reads CASSFVTGGWNEQYF. The CDR3 DNA is TGTGCCAGCAGCTTTGTGACAGGGGGGTGGAACGAGCAGTACTTC.

This chain links TRBV4-1 with TRBJ2-5, with D perhaps TRBD2 (5 bases). The CDR3 contains 21 residues. V was pared by 1 base and J by 2 bases, with 29 bases between. Germline CDR1 MGHRA, CDR2 YSYEKL. CDR3 residues: CASSQVFSPTKAGGLQETQYF. In nucleotides, the CDR3 is TGCGCCAGCAGCCAAGTTTTTTCCCCGACAAAGGCTGGCGGGCTACAAGAGACCCAGTACTTC.

The chain carries TRBV4-1 and TRBJ2-2; no definite D call. The CDR3 is 12 residues long. CDR1 is MGHRA and CDR2 is YSYEKL in the germline V gene. The V end lost 11 bases, the J end lost 6 bases, and 13 bases lay between the germline ends. The CDR3 DNA reads TGCGCCGCCTCAGACCTATCCGGGGAGCTGTTTTTT. As protein: CAASDLSGELFF.

For this clone: A junction end diverges from the germline sequence, so it may reflect a read error. In the same sample, other DNA sequences code for this CDR3. The chain has TRBV10-1 and TRBJ1-1, with D hard to call. Germline V gene lookup returns CDR1 WNHNN and CDR2 SYGVQD (reference sequence). The CDR3 contains 13 residues. CDR3 sequence (DNA): TGCGCCAGCAGTGTGTCGAGGTCATCTGAGGCTTTCTTT. This gives the protein CASSVSRSSEAFF.